This TCR beta chain was recovered during a study of T-cell memory formation after mild COVID-19. TCRdb fed the 5' RACE reads into MiXCR, producing one record per CDR3 protein. The sample contains a few hundred thousand distinct CDR3 sequences, under 20% of which appear only once. The sequencing input was PBMCs or a T cell subset sorted from them (not recorded which). The origin of this receptor is a man younger than 30 who had mild COVID-19 (a few samples of this study predate the infection). Cell type and time point are not known.

The CDR3 nucleotides are TGTGCCAGCAGCCGCACTAGCGGGGAGGGAGAGACCCAGTACTTC. Translating gives CASSRTSGEGETQYF. The chain carries TRBV6-4 and TRBJ2-5; TRBD2 matches at 10 bases. V trimming: 6 bases; J trimming: 4 bases; junction bases outside the gene matches: 8. Germline CDR1 and CDR2: MRHNA and SNTAGT. The CDR3 has 15 amino acids.